Listed below are T cell receptor beta chains from one sample, sequenced in a study of OX40 agonist ivuxolimab in advanced cancers. Only in-frame clones appear in the TCRdb table, and some are missing; sequencing was by immunoSEQ multiplex PCR. The sample has about 99,000 clones; approximately 95% are singletons. This sample comprised CD4+ or CD8+ T cells sorted from blood, obtained in a trial of the OX40 agonist ivuxolimab. Source of these receptors: an adult with an advanced solid tumor such as melanoma, head and neck, liver or kidney cancer. CDR3s include the opening cysteine and the closing phenylalanine or tryptophan. A D gene is named only where the DNA matches it firmly. Expanded clones are given a class, and other clones once, few, many or no size at all.

d_call clone_size j_call v_call cdr3_length cdr3_aa cdr3_nt
. . TRBJ1-5 TRBV27 16 CASSFTGYSRDQPQHF TGTGCCAGCAGTTTTACAGGGTATAGCAGAGATCAGCCCCAGCATTTT
TRBD1 . TRBJ1-1 TRBV5-1 15 CASSLVGTGRSEAFF TGCGCCAGCAGCTTGGTCGGGACAGGGAGATCTGAAGCTTTCTTT
. . TRBJ2-5 TRBV6-5 14 CASSYSAYSETQYF TGTGCCAGCAGTTACTCCGCTTATTCCGAGACCCAGTACTTC
TRBD1 . TRBJ1-6 TRBV5-4 15 CASSLDDRVWSPLHF TGTGCCAGCAGCTTGGACGACAGGGTTTGGTCACCCCTCCACTTT
. once TRBJ1-3 TRBV19 14 CASSILGYGNTIYF TGTGCCAGTAGTATATTAGGGTATGGAAACACCATATATTTT
TRBD1 . TRBJ1-4 TRBV7-9 16 CASSLVGQGASEKLFF TGTGCCAGCAGCTTAGTCGGACAGGGGGCGAGTGAAAAACTGTTTTTT
. . TRBJ2-7 TRBV4-1 13 CASSQGRDYEQYF TGCGCCAGCAGCCAAGGCCGGGACTACGAGCAGTACTTC
. . TRBJ2-7 TRBV19 16 CASSPPGAGEGYEQYF TGTGCCAGTAGTCCTCCGGGGGCCGGGGAAGGCTACGAGCAGTACTTC
. . TRBJ1-5 TRBV7-9 15 CASSLGREGNQPQHF TGTGCCAGCAGCTTGGGACGAGAAGGCAATCAGCCCCAGCATTTT
. . TRBJ2-1 TRBV6-5 12 CASSLPSDEQFF TGTGCCAGCAGCCTCCCTTCGGACGAGCAGTTCTTC
. . TRBJ2-2 TRBV6-6 16 CASSYSEGAPTGELFF TGTGCCAGCAGTTACTCGGAAGGGGCCCCCACCGGGGAGCTGTTTTTT
. . TRBJ2-7 TRBV6-5 13 CASRGIASYEQYF TGTGCCAGCCGGGGTATAGCGTCCTACGAGCAGTACTTC
. . TRBJ2-7 TRBV5-3 13 CARSPWRAYEQYF TGTGCCAGAAGTCCCTGGCGGGCGTACGAGCAGTACTTC
. . TRBJ1-1 TRBV4-3 17 CASSQDWGALARTEAFF TGCGCCAGCAGCCAAGATTGGGGGGCTTTGGCCCGCACTGAAGCTTTCTTT
. . TRBJ2-7 TRBV7-9 12 CASSPRGYEQYF TGTGCCAGCAGCCCCCGAGGCTACGAGCAGTACTTC
. once TRBJ2-1 TRBV13 16 CASSLRAGRAYNEQFF TGTGCCAGCAGCTTACGGGCGGGGAGAGCCTACAATGAGCAGTTCTTC
. . TRBJ2-7 TRBV21-1 13 CASSIGQAYEQYF TGTGCCAGCAGCATAGGACAGGCCTACGAGCAGTACTTC
. . TRBJ2-5 TRBV4-1 14 CASSQEGTIETQYF TGCGCCAGCAGCCAAGAAGGGACAATCGAGACCCAGTACTTC
TRBD2 . TRBJ2-7 TRBV7-9 18 CASSLANRAGAGGEEQYF TGTGCCAGCAGCTTAGCAAACCGTGCGGGCGCTGGGGGGGAGGAGCAGTACTTC
. . TRBJ2-1 TRBV5-8 14 CASSLGAGENEQFF TGTGCCAGCAGCTTGGGGGCAGGGGAGAATGAGCAGTTCTTC
. . TRBJ2-5 TRBV7-9 15 CATPSGGGLQETQYF TGTGCCACCCCCTCAGGCGGGGGCCTACAAGAGACCCAGTACTTC
. . TRBJ2-7 TRBV27 13 CASSLGSPYEQYF TGTGCCAGCAGTTTAGGTAGTCCCTACGAGCAGTACTTC
. . TRBJ2-7 TRBV4-2 17 CASSQDSSVIPRDEQYF TGTGCCAGCAGCCAAGATTCGAGCGTAATCCCTAGGGACGAGCAGTACTTC
TRBD2 . TRBJ2-3 TRBV27 14 CASSGSGRADTQYF TGTGCCAGCAGTGGAAGCGGGAGAGCAGATACGCAGTATTTT
. . TRBJ2-7 TRBV25-1 14 CASSEYLSSYEQYF TGTGCCAGCAGTGAATACCTCAGTAGTTACGAGCAGTACTTC
. . TRBJ2-5 TRBV28 16 CASSPYSTVGQETQYF TGTGCCAGCAGTCCCTACTCCACGGTGGGCCAAGAGACCCAGTACTTC
TRBD1 . TRBJ2-2 TRBV13 16 CASSSGTGGDTGELFF TGTGCCAGCAGCTCCGGGACAGGGGGTGACACCGGGGAGCTGTTTTTT
TRBD2 . TRBJ2-3 TRBV7-8 18 CASSLGLAGGPPLDTQYF TGTGCCAGCAGCCTCGGACTAGCGGGAGGGCCTCCCTTGGATACGCAGTATTTT
. . TRBJ2-2 TRBV5-1 15 CASSLEEPNTGELFF TGCGCCAGCAGCTTGGAGGAGCCGAACACCGGGGAGCTGTTTTTT
TRBD2 . TRBJ2-2 TRBV6-6 16 CASTLGLAGNTGELFF TGTGCCAGCACCCTGGGACTAGCGGGGAACACCGGGGAGCTGTTTTTT
. once TRBJ2-5 TRBV20-1 10 CSAKQETQYF TGCAGTGCAAAGCAAGAGACCCAGTACTTC
TRBD2 . TRBJ2-2 TRBV29-1 14 CSAEGGGNTGELFF TGCAGCGCCGAGGGCGGGGGGAACACCGGGGAGCTGTTTTTT
TRBD1 . TRBJ2-7 TRBV5-3 15 CARSLVLTGVSEQYF TGTGCCAGAAGCTTGGTTTTGACAGGGGTTAGCGAGCAGTACTTC
. . TRBJ2-7 TRBV21-1 15 CASRGRSGGNYEQYF TGTGCCAGCAGAGGAAGGAGCGGGGGTAACTACGAGCAGTACTTC
. . TRBJ2-7 TRBV30 12 CAWGTYRAEQYF TGTGCCTGGGGGACGTACAGGGCCGAGCAGTACTTC
. . TRBJ2-1 TRBV9 16 CASSVEGGPVYNEQFF TGTGCCAGCAGCGTAGAAGGGGGGCCAGTTTACAATGAGCAGTTCTTC
TRBD1 . TRBJ2-2 TRBV4-3 17 CASSQIREGTATGELFF TGCGCCAGCAGCCAGATACGGGAAGGGACAGCCACCGGGGAGCTGTTTTTT
. . TRBJ1-5 TRBV4-1 14 CASSQDRANQPQHF TGCGCCAGCAGCCAAGACAGGGCCAATCAGCCCCAGCATTTT
. . TRBJ2-3 TRBV28 15 CASSLGRGYTDTQYF TGTGCCAGCAGTTTGGGTCGGGGGTACACAGATACGCAGTATTTT
. . TRBJ1-6 TRBV28 18 CASSRSGGWSSYNSPLHF TGTGCCAGCAGCCGATCCGGAGGTTGGAGCTCCTATAATTCACCCCTCCACTTT
TRBD1 . TRBJ1-5 TRBV7-9 19 CASSLGGTGPLWGNQPQHF TGTGCCAGCAGCTTAGGAGGGACAGGACCTCTCTGGGGCAATCAGCCCCAGCATTTT
. . TRBJ2-2 TRBV5-1 17 CASSLGGRTANTGELFF TGCGCCAGCAGCTTGGGGGGTCGGACCGCGAACACCGGGGAGCTGTTTTTT